This T cell receptor beta chain was identified during a study of blood T cell repertoires in COVID-19. At the level of the study: COVID-19 samples, acute and convalescent, were from the United States, Italy and Spain. Nucleic acid was either cDNA or gDNA, and it came from T cells, B-cell-depleted T cells, or PBMCs.

In the source study's methods: The authors estimated nucleated cell counts from reference gene primer amplification. Produced via immunoSEQ multiplex PCR; TCRdb's table is partial and in-frame only. V and J calls and clone size are copied from that table; D and trimming were computed from the DNA. This sample yields around 210,000 clones, of which 85% are seen a single time; approximately 0.99% belongs to the top ten. With 0 bases clipped from V and 6 bases from J, the junction kept 11 bases outside the gene matches. Per the germline V gene, CDR1 is SGHNT and CDR2 is YYREEE (reference sequence). This CDR3 is built from 17 residues.

Source material: peripheral blood. This clonotype originated in a man aged 60 to 69 with COVID-19, enrolled during active disease. The V and J genes are TRBV5-4 and TRBJ1-2, with TRBD1 matching 10 bases. The CDR3 nucleotides read TGTGCCAGCAGCTTGGGGGGGTCGGGACAGGGGTTGAATGGCTACACCTTC. This encodes CASSLGGSGQGLNGYTF.